The TCR beta chain described here comes from a study of cytomegalovirus exposure and HLA in healthy donors. Trimming stripped 5 bases from V and 0 bases from J, with 13 bases between. The CDR3 has 15 residues. Germline CDR1 SQVTM, CDR2 ANQGSEA. Amplification used 60 Vbeta primers and 13 Jbeta primers. The protocol was immunoSEQ multiplex PCR, while the TCRdb copy is restricted to in-frame clones and leaves out a portion. The repertoire holds about 140,000 clones, with about 80% as singletons. In this sample, this clone turned up a few times. This clonotype originated in a male donor in good health and CMV-seronegative. This rearrangement joins TRBV29-1 to TRBJ1-4; tentatively, D is TRBD1 (5 bases). The sequenced material came from PBMCs. The CDR3 sequence is CSVIPWGATNEKLFF. CDR3 coding DNA: TGCAGCGTTATTCCCTGGGGGGCAACTAATGAAAAACTGTTTTTT.